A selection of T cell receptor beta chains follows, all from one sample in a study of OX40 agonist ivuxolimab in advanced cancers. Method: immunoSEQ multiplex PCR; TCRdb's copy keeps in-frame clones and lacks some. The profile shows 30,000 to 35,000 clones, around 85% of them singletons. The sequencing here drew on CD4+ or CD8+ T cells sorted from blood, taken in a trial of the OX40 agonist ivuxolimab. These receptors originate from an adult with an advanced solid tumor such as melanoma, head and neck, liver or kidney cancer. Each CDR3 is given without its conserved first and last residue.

cdr3_aa: ASSFEGPYGYT
j_call: TRBJ1-2
v_call: TRBV5-4

cdr3_aa: ASSGDRGSPLH
j_call: TRBJ1-6
v_call: TRBV27

cdr3_aa: ASTSADSYTEAF
j_call: TRBJ1-1
v_call: TRBV11-2

cdr3_aa: ASSPGQGPVITGELF
j_call: TRBJ2-2
v_call: TRBV5-6

cdr3_aa: AWSVSGGEQY
j_call: TRBJ2-7
v_call: TRBV30

cdr3_aa: ASSLVGGRGGSPLH
j_call: TRBJ1-6
v_call: TRBV28

cdr3_aa: ASSHPSGTDNSPLH
j_call: TRBJ1-6
v_call: TRBV4-2

cdr3_aa: ASSLEGSAEAF
j_call: TRBJ1-1
v_call: TRBV5-1

cdr3_aa: ASSGTGRRGYT
j_call: TRBJ1-2
v_call: TRBV2

cdr3_aa: ASSYLMWGRDTEAF
j_call: TRBJ1-1
v_call: TRBV14

cdr3_aa: AWSVHALRQF
j_call: TRBJ2-1
v_call: TRBV30

cdr3_aa: ASSPGGGKVTEAF
j_call: TRBJ1-1
v_call: TRBV5-1

cdr3_aa: ASSLGAGLNTEAF
j_call: TRBJ1-1
v_call: TRBV5-1

cdr3_aa: ASSRSLEGASYEQY
j_call: TRBJ2-7
v_call: TRBV18

cdr3_aa: ASSRVVQGGTYNSPLH
j_call: TRBJ1-6
v_call: TRBV19

cdr3_aa: ASSATGQGAWNIQY
j_call: TRBJ2-4
v_call: TRBV5-1

cdr3_aa: ASSRTGTGGSVYGYT
j_call: TRBJ1-2
v_call: TRBV5-1

cdr3_aa: ASGTVSSSYEQY
j_call: TRBJ2-7
v_call: TRBV6-1

cdr3_aa: ASRTGHLNGSPLH
j_call: TRBJ1-6
v_call: TRBV6-1

cdr3_aa: SAFDNEQF
j_call: TRBJ2-1
v_call: TRBV20-1

cdr3_aa: ASSTGQHPYEQY
j_call: TRBJ2-7
v_call: TRBV5-1

cdr3_aa: ASTVYYEQY
j_call: TRBJ2-7
v_call: TRBV2

cdr3_aa: ASNSREGNQPQH
j_call: TRBJ1-5
v_call: TRBV28

cdr3_aa: ASEPVETQY
j_call: TRBJ2-5
v_call: TRBV2

cdr3_aa: ASSQGVKGGTEAF
j_call: TRBJ1-1
v_call: TRBV14

cdr3_aa: ASSYHQTGADEAF
j_call: TRBJ1-1
v_call: TRBV6-5

cdr3_aa: ASSPDRLNTGELF
j_call: TRBJ2-2
v_call: TRBV18

cdr3_aa: ASSYSLGTDTQY
j_call: TRBJ2-3
v_call: TRBV6-6

cdr3_aa: ASSARVGSGNTIY
j_call: TRBJ1-3
v_call: TRBV5-1

cdr3_aa: ASSPLGLKNTEAF
j_call: TRBJ1-1
v_call: TRBV27

cdr3_aa: ASSYTSGAETQY
j_call: TRBJ2-5
v_call: TRBV6-6

cdr3_aa: ASHPRGGSYEQY
j_call: TRBJ2-7
v_call: TRBV5-4

cdr3_aa: ASSELGPAYSPLH
j_call: TRBJ1-6
v_call: TRBV6-1

cdr3_aa: ASSLVMGGETQY
j_call: TRBJ2-5
v_call: TRBV5-1

cdr3_aa: ASTNRGETQY
j_call: TRBJ2-5
v_call: TRBV21-1

cdr3_aa: AWSPGTERQY
j_call: TRBJ2-3
v_call: TRBV30

cdr3_aa: ASSLWGLGANVLT
j_call: TRBJ2-6
v_call: TRBV7-9

cdr3_aa: ASMGQGQYEQY
j_call: TRBJ2-7
v_call: TRBV2

cdr3_aa: ASSPRGSVRETQY
j_call: TRBJ2-5
v_call: TRBV27

cdr3_aa: ASSLSRVGRNQPQH
j_call: TRBJ1-5
v_call: TRBV19

cdr3_aa: ASSFGLITYNEQF
j_call: TRBJ2-1
v_call: TRBV5-8